This T cell receptor (beta chain) came from a study of cytomegalovirus exposure and HLA in healthy donors. The CDR3 runs 16 residues. From germline, CDR1 is ENHRY and CDR2 SYGVKD. J lost 2 bases, V lost 2 bases, and 5 bases had no gene match. TCRdb's copy holds only in-frame clones and misses some; the assay was immunoSEQ multiplex PCR. The sample contains tens of thousands of clones, approximately 92% of which appear only once. V gene TRBV10-3 combines with J gene TRBJ1-3; 8 nucleotides agree with TRBD1. This TCR came from a man younger than 35 in good health and CMV-seronegative. Sample: PBMCs. The CDR3 reads CAISEGQGRAGNTIYF. CDR3 sequence (DNA): TGTGCCATCAGTGAGGGACAGGGACGGGCTGGAAACACCATATATTTT.